This T cell receptor beta chain was found in a study of persistence of HIV-infected CD4 T cells. Study at large: Donors had been on suppressive ART for a median of 8 years.

This was the immunoSEQ version 4 assay in survey mode. TCRdb's copy holds only in-frame clones and misses some; the assay was immunoSEQ multiplex PCR. Among 30,000 to 45,000 clones listed, over 80% were seen once. This CDR3 has 16 amino acids. After removal of 5 bases from V and 6 bases from J, the junction contained 12 bases not matched to a gene. Germline V gives CDR1 PRHDT, CDR2 FYEKMQ (reference sequence). Cells were stimulated with CMV-infected fibroblast lysates at 8 to 10 ug/mL. Memory cells lacking CD40L and CD69 with high CD45RO were sorted. As regards this clone: No antigen is known for it.

Study-wide points: Bulk TCR data could not be restricted to HIV-1-infected CMV-responding cells. Antigen-responding cells were enriched for degenerate expanded CDR3beta sequences.

The TCR sequence derives from an adult man with HIV who was CMV-seropositive. The chain joins TRBV13 to TRBJ2-3; 9 nucleotides agree with TRBD1. Material: CD4+ T cells sorted from PBMCs after approximately 19-hour stimulation, obtained from a patient who received antiretroviral therapy. DNA of the CDR3: TGTGCCAGCAGCACCCGGACAGGGGCAGTTTTGGATACGCAGTATTTT. Its translation is CASSTRTGAVLDTQYF.